This note documents a single T cell receptor beta chain sequence. Its antigen is not known. The authors took one heparinised blood draw, averaging roughly 120 mL, from each donor. Once sorted, every population was more than 98% pure. This entry comes from a study of beta chain features in type 1 diabetes. The CDR3 has 16 residues. The V gene's germline CDR1 is GTSNPN and CDR2 SVGIG (reference sequence). V lost 0 bases to trimming and J lost 7 bases; unmatched junction nucleotides: 10. The authors reverse transcribed all of the isolated RNA, so sequencing captured expressed TCRB transcripts. Clones were sequenced by immunoSEQ multiplex PCR, and TCRdb holds only the in-frame ones, with some missing. The data show just under 150,000 clones, less than 15% seen once. Study results and limitations: When Type 1 diabetes patients were examined, their TCRB CDR3s proved moderately but significantly shorter in all four CD4+ subsets. PCR might pick shorter templates more often, in the same way for patients and controls. Type 1 diabetes patients had fewer VDJ junction insertions and more deletions.

This TCR was recovered from a man aged 18 to 29 with type 1 diabetes. The specimen sequenced was central memory CD4+ T cells from blood. This chain connects TRBV30 to TRBJ2-2, with 8 bases fitting TRBD1. In DNA form, the CDR3 reads TGTGCCTGGAGTGTACCGGCGACAGGGGAAGTCGGGGAGCTGTTTTTT. Translated, it gives CAWSVPATGEVGELFF.